The present T cell receptor beta chain was sequenced within a study of cytomegalovirus exposure and HLA in healthy donors. Study-wide results and limits: Versus the approximately 700-donor mean, an Asian-associated ancestry cluster reportedly showed fewer N-insertions in a later analysis.

This cohort consisted of healthy bone marrow donors. Looked up from germline, CDR1 is SSHAT and CDR2 is FNYEAQ (reference sequence). There are 15 residues in the CDR3. The PCR employed 60 Vbeta primers together with 13 Jbeta primers. Clones were sequenced by immunoSEQ multiplex PCR, and TCRdb holds only the in-frame ones, with some missing. The data contain about 100,000 clones, more than 75% of them singletons. Remarks on this clone: No antigen is known for it. Germline is not matched at one junction end, which may reflect a read error.

Sequenced input: PBMCs. V usage is TRBV7-7 and J usage is TRBJ2-2, with D perhaps TRBD2 (6 bases). The receptor was isolated from a woman aged 45-59 years in good health and CMV-seropositive. The CDR3 protein is CASSPGRTAIKELFF. The CDR3, as DNA: TGTGCTAGCAGCCCGGGGAGGACGGCGATCAAGGAGCTGTTTTTT.